The 3 T cell receptor beta chains in this list originate from one sample, sequenced in a study of Ad26.COV2.S vaccination and SARS-CoV-2 variants. Data came from immunoSEQ multiplex PCR; TCRdb stores just in-frame clones and leaves some out. The sample lists more than 300,000 clones; approximately 86% were seen once. Treatment in this sample: 15 to 20 received Ad26.COV2.S at low or high dose, single or two shots; several received placebo; per-sample allocation not given. Sample collection was performed on day 63 after the first vaccine or placebo injection. Source: peripheral blood, taken in a trial of Ad26.COV2.S vaccine versus placebo. These receptor sequences come from a person aged 18-60 years who received the Ad26.COV2.S COVID-19 vaccine or a placebo.

This chain connects TRBV28 to TRBJ2-7; no clear D. The CDR3 has 12 residues. Looked up from germline, CDR1 is MDHEN and CDR2 is SYDVKM. The germline V and J ends were trimmed by 6 bases and 4 bases, with 10 bases remaining between them. The DNA for the CDR3 is TGTGCCAGCAGGGAAAAGTGGTACGAGCAGTACTTC. It yields the protein CASREKWYEQYF.

The chain recombines TRBV28 with TRBJ1-3, with a weak D call TRBD1 (6 bases). Germline assignment: CDR1 MDHEN and CDR2 SYDVKM. V dropped 5 bases and J dropped 0 bases, with 14 bases sitting between them. CDR3 length: 16 residues. As DNA, the CDR3 is TGTGCCAGCAGTCTGACGACAGGTAGCTCTGGAAACACCATATATTTT. Translated, it gives CASSLTTGSSGNTIYF.

V is TRBV11-2 and J is TRBJ1-2; D gene uncertain. Trimming shortened V by 1 base and J by 2 bases, and 8 bases separated the two germline ends. CDR1 is SGHAT, CDR2 FQNNGV, per germline. This CDR3 region has 14 residues. CDR3 in DNA: TGTGCCAGCAGCTTAGGGCAGGTGAACTATGGCTACACCTTC. It yields the protein CASSLGQVNYGYTF.